This T cell receptor (beta chain) comes out of a study of low-dose radiotherapy and immunotherapy resistance in tumors. Study summary: Intravenous nivolumab 240 mg every two weeks plus ipilimumab 1 mg/kg every six weeks was given to patients. Intravenous cyclophosphamide 200 mg/m2 was given every two weeks, one day before radiation and immunotherapy. The study gave patients oral aspirin 300 mg daily for four cycles from cycle 1 day 1.

TRAV- and TRBV-specific primers were used for first-strand cDNA, which covered alpha and beta chains. Using a constant-region primer together with a V-primer adapter, TCRs were subjected to roughly 18 PCR cycles of amplification. TCRdb itself ran the reads through MiXCR, one entry per CDR3 protein. The sample has 55,000 to 70,000 distinct CDR3 sequences, approximately 26% seen once. This clonotype was recorded many times. Time point defined: before trial treatment. The receptor was isolated from a male donor with prostate cancer. Sequences were derived from PBMCs, sampled before treatment.

The CDR3 protein is CASSFSGVDTQYF. CDR3 DNA: TGTGCCAGCAGCTTCTCAGGAGTGGATACGCAGTATTTT. This rearrangement joins TRBV11-2 to TRBJ2-3; D is uncertain. V was pared by 3 bases and J by 6 bases, with 10 bases between. Germline V CDR1 and CDR2: SGHAT, FQNNGV. The CDR3 contains 13 residues.